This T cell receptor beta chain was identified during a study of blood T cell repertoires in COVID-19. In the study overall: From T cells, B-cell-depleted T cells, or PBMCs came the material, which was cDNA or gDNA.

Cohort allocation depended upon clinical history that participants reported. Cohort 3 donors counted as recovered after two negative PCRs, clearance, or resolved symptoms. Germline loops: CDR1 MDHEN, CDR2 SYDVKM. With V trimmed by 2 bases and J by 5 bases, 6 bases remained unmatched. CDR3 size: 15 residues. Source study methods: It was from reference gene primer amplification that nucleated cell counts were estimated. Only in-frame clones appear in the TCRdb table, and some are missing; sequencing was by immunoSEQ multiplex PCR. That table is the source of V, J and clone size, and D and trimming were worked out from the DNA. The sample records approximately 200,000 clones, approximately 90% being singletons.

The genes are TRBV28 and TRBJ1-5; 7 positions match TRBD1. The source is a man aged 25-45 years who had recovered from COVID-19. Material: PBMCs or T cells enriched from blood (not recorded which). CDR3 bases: TGTGCCAGCAGTTTAAGGGGGCGCGAGGATCAGCCCCAGCATTTT. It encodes CASSLRGREDQPQHF.